This T cell receptor beta chain was captured by sequencing in a study of Graves' ophthalmopathy and Graves' hyperthyroidism. Aged 18 to 65, the patients with hyperthyroidism had under 2 months' duration and were newly diagnosed. Other autoimmune diseases, uncontrolled infections, pregnancy or lactation led to the exclusion of patients. Germline values: CDR1 SEHNR, CDR2 FQNEAQ (reference sequence). This CDR3 is 17 amino acids long. V lost 3 bases, J lost 1 base, and 9 bases stayed unmatched. With regard to this clonotype: The antigen is undetermined.

The study, taken as a whole, reports: Appearing in blood as well were most expanded thyroid clonotypes above 0.001 frequency.

From RNA, the CDR3 regions of TCR beta chains were amplified and sequenced. The first round was an RT-PCR with HTBI primers, and the second round was a multiplex PCR. MiXCR, run by TCRdb on the multiplex PCR reads, gives a single entry per CDR3 protein. The table lists around 520,000 distinct CDR3 sequences, 35% to 45% of them singletons. The chain recombines TRBV7-9 with TRBJ1-1; TRBD1 matches 9 bases. What was sequenced was peripheral blood or thyroid tissue (not recorded which). This clonotype originated in an adult man with Graves' hyperthyroidism. This chain's CDR3 is CASSFRDRAKWNTEAFF. As DNA, the CDR3 is TGTGCCAGCAGCTTCCGGGACAGGGCTAAATGGAACACTGAAGCTTTCTTT.